These 28 T cell receptor beta chains were all obtained from the same sample, sequenced in a study of T cell responses to AZD1222 COVID-19 vaccine. Clones were read by immunoSEQ multiplex PCR, and TCRdb kept only the in-frame ones, dropping some. The table has over 110,000 clones, roughly 92% seen once; the top ten hold approximately 1.5%. Sample: peripheral blood, taken on day 0 of AZD1222 vaccination. The receptors here all came from an adult in good health.

The chain joins TRBV19 to TRBJ2-7; D unresolved. CDR1 is LNHDA and CDR2 is SQIVND in the germline V gene (reference sequence). V was cut by 5 bases and J by 0 bases, with 11 bases left in between. The CDR3 runs to 14 residues. CDR3 loop: CASSPTAPSYEQYF. The DNA for the CDR3 is TGTGCCAGTAGTCCTACGGCCCCCTCCTACGAGCAGTACTTC.

This chain joins TRBV5-1 and TRBJ2-2; 12 bases fit TRBD2. This CDR3 contains 19 residues. The V and J ends lost 0 bases and 0 bases, in that order; junction bases with no gene match: 6. CDR1 and CDR2 (germline): SGHRS, YFSETQ. The CDR3 spells CASSLDAGTSGPNTGELFF. The CDR3 DNA sequence: TGCGCCAGCAGCTTGGACGCCGGGACTAGCGGGCCGAACACCGGGGAGCTGTTTTTT.

This clone was detected once. The chain couples TRBV20-1 to TRBJ2-1; TRBD2 is a possible D gene (6 bases). The CDR3 sequence is 11 residues long. In germline, CDR1 is DFQATT, CDR2 SNEGSKA (reference sequence). V shed 5 bases and J shed 15 bases, with 17 bases lying between them. In DNA form, the CDR3 reads TGCAGTGCTTCGGAAGGCGGGGAGGTGTTCTTC. Translated, it gives CSASEGGEVFF.

The chain is built from TRBV18 and TRBJ2-7; weak D call: TRBD1 (5 bases). The ends were cut back, 2 bases at V and 0 bases at J, with 14 bases in the middle. This CDR3 region has 16 residues. Looked up from germline, CDR1 is KGHSH and CDR2 is LQKENI. CDR3 bases: TGTGCCAGCTCACCATCGGCAGGGTTCTCCTCCTACGAGCAGTACTTC. Protein sequence: CASSPSAGFSSYEQYF.

The CDR3 DNA follows: TGTGCCAGCAGCGCACAGGGGAACGAGCAGTACTTC. Amino acid sequence: CASSAQGNEQYF. The rearrangement joins TRBV7-9 to TRBJ2-7; 7 bases are a match to TRBD1. V shed 5 bases, J shed 5 bases, and the junction held 3 bases outside the gene matches. The germline gives CDR1 SEHNR, CDR2 FQNEAQ (reference sequence). The CDR3 has 12 residues.

The chain has TRBV25-1 and TRBJ2-3; 8 bases fit TRBD1. The trim removed 6 bases at V and 2 bases at J, leaving 10 bases unmatched. Germline V lookup: CDR1 MGHDK, CDR2 SYGVNS. The CDR3 covers 16 residues. The CDR3 here is CASRPGQEPVTDTQYF. The CDR3 DNA reads TGTGCCAGCAGACCGGGACAGGAGCCAGTCACAGATACGCAGTATTTT.

The V gene is TRBV18, the J gene TRBJ1-2; TRBD1 agrees at 10 bases. The junction had 3 bases not matched to a gene; V was cut back by 2 bases and J by 6 bases. Per germline, CDR1 KGHSH and CDR2 LQKENI. This CDR3 is 14 amino acids long. CDR3: CASSPVGQGDGYTF. As DNA, the CDR3 is TGTGCCAGCTCACCAGTTGGACAGGGGGATGGCTACACCTTC.

This chain joins TRBV12-5 and TRBJ2-3, with TRBD2 as a possible D gene (5 bases). Per the germline V gene, CDR1 is LGHNT and CDR2 is FRNRAP. CDR3 size: 14 residues. With 4 bases removed from V and 2 bases from J, the gap between germline ends came to 10 bases. The DNA for the CDR3 is TGTGCTAGTGGTTCCGCCGGGAACACAGATACGCAGTATTTT. It translates to CASGSAGNTDTQYF.

The chain joins TRBV5-1 to TRBJ2-7; weak D call: TRBD2 (5 bases). The V gene lost 0 bases and the J gene lost 4 bases, with 14 bases spanning the gap. CDR1 and CDR2 from the germline V gene are SGHRS and YFSETQ. The CDR3 runs 15 residues. Written as DNA, the CDR3 is TGCGCCAGCAGCTTGGCCGGGCCATCGGGGTACGAGCAGTACTTC. It encodes CASSLAGPSGYEQYF.

This chain uses TRBV5-6 with TRBJ1-2, with D uncertain. With 3 bases removed from V and 7 bases from J, the gap between germline ends came to 13 bases. This CDR3 is built from 13 residues. Germline CDR1 reads SGHDT; CDR2 reads YYEEEE. Written as DNA, the CDR3 is TGTGCCAGCAGCTCTTGGTGGGGTCCTGGCTACACCTTC. Its translation is CASSSWWGPGYTF.

The chain employs TRBV13 and TRBJ2-1, with 10 positions matching TRBD2. The CDR3 consists of 15 residues. Germline values: CDR1 PRHDT, CDR2 FYEKMQ (reference sequence). Trimming at V came to 5 bases and at J to 8 bases, leaving 9 bases not matched to a gene. The CDR3 coding sequence is TGTGCCAGCAGCGCCCGGCTAGCGGGAGTGGATGAGCAGTTCTTC. Its protein product is CASSARLAGVDEQFF.

This clone has a single count. The CDR3 nucleotides are TGTGCCAGCAGCTTTACCGGGACTAGTATCTCCTACGAGCAGTACTTC. This codes for CASSFTGTSISYEQYF. V gene TRBV11-2 combines with J gene TRBJ2-7, with TRBD2 matching over 8 bases. CDR1 is SGHAT, CDR2 FQNNGV, per germline. The CDR3 length is 16 residues. With V trimmed by 3 bases and J by 0 bases, 7 bases remained unmatched.

The V gene is TRBV7-9, the J gene TRBJ1-4; a weak D match, TRBD1 (5 bases). Germline-derived CDR1 and CDR2 are SEHNR and FQNEAQ (reference sequence). The V end lost 4 bases, the J end lost 3 bases, and 15 bases lay between the germline ends. There are 16 residues in the CDR3. CDR3 amino acids: CASSSRLRGSNEKLFF. The CDR3, as DNA: TGTGCCAGCAGCTCCAGGTTGAGGGGCTCTAATGAAAAACTGTTTTTT.

The chain has TRBV19 and TRBJ2-1; a possible D gene is TRBD2 (6 bases). This CDR3 has 18 residues. V lost 4 bases, J lost 6 bases, and 25 bases lay in between. Looked up from germline, CDR1 is LNHDA and CDR2 is SQIVND (reference sequence). CDR3 DNA: TGTGCCAGTAGTAGGAGGGTCGATATTTGGGGATCCCCCAATGAGCAGTTCTTC. It yields the protein CASSRRVDIWGSPNEQFF.

The chain is built from TRBV6-5 and TRBJ2-5; 8 bases match TRBD2. With V trimmed by 6 bases and J by 5 bases, 8 bases remained unmatched. This CDR3 has 14 residues. The germline CDR1 and CDR2 sequences are MNHEY and SVGAGI. In nucleotides, the CDR3 is TGTGCCAGCAGGAGGACTAGCTTTTCGGAGACCCAGTACTTC. The encoded protein is CASRRTSFSETQYF.

The chain couples TRBV13 to TRBJ2-7, with 7 bases fitting TRBD1. The V gene end was trimmed by 5 bases and the J gene end by 2 bases; junction bases not matched to a gene: 6. The length of the CDR3 is 14 residues. Germline V gene data show CDR1 as PRHDT and CDR2 as FYEKMQ (reference sequence). Here the CDR3 DNA reads TGTGCCAGCAGCCTGTGGGACAGTCCCTACGAGCAGTACTTC. Encoded protein: CASSLWDSPYEQYF.

This clone was recorded a few times. This chain links TRBV5-1 with TRBJ1-6; 8 bases are a match to TRBD1. V shed 5 bases and J 7 bases; nucleotides not matched to a gene: 8. Germline V gives CDR1 SGHRS, CDR2 YFSETQ. This CDR3 comprises 15 residues. In DNA, the CDR3 is TGCGCCAGCAGGCTAGGACAGGGTAGAAATTCACCCCTCCACTTT. It yields the protein CASRLGQGRNSPLHF.

The genes are TRBV2 and TRBJ1-2; D not certain. Trimming stripped 3 bases from V and 6 bases from J, with 14 bases between. The germline CDR1 and CDR2 sequences are SNHLY and FYNNEI. The CDR3 spans 14 residues. The CDR3 DNA reads as TGTGCCAGCAGTGACCAAACCGACGTGGATGGCTACACCTTC. As protein: CASSDQTDVDGYTF.

The chain combines TRBV19 with TRBJ1-6; D is perhaps TRBD1 (6 bases). The CDR3 extends over 16 amino acids. The germline gives CDR1 LNHDA, CDR2 SQIVND (reference sequence). The V end was cut by 3 bases, the J end by 7 bases, with 16 bases between. The CDR3 is CASSMKGRGPNSPLHF. In DNA form, the CDR3 reads TGTGCCAGTAGTATGAAAGGCAGGGGTCCAAATTCACCCCTCCACTTT.

The chain carries TRBV5-6 and TRBJ2-1; D gene ambiguous. From germline, CDR1 is SGHDT and CDR2 YYEEEE. The length of the CDR3 is 14 residues. V was clipped by 4 bases and J by 4 bases, with 12 bases between them. The CDR3 DNA reads TGTGCCAGCAGCACTGATTGGGCTTACAATGAGCAGTTCTTC. Translation: CASSTDWAYNEQFF.

This chain links TRBV28 with TRBJ2-7; D is uncertain. The CDR3 is 14 residues long. Per germline, CDR1 MDHEN and CDR2 SYDVKM. V was trimmed by 6 bases and J by 2 bases, leaving 14 bases between them. Here the CDR3 reads CASSPPTVAYEQYF. CDR3 nucleotide sequence: TGTGCCAGCAGCCCGCCGACGGTAGCCTACGAGCAGTACTTC.

This chain links TRBV5-1 with TRBJ2-2, with 7 positions matching TRBD1. Losses at the gene ends were 0 bases for V and 4 bases for J; bases not matched to a gene: 3. Germline values: CDR1 SGHRS, CDR2 YFSETQ. This CDR3 is 15 amino acids long. CDR3 amino acids: CASSLEGAGTGELFF. DNA of the CDR3: TGCGCCAGCAGCTTGGAGGGGGCGGGCACCGGGGAGCTGTTTTTT. The full variable domain, its missing parts supplied by reference TRBV5-1 and TRBJ2-2, is KAGVTQTPRYLIKTRGQQVTLSCSPISGHRSVSWYQQTPGQGLQFLFEYFSETQRNKGNFPGRFSGRQFSNSRSEMNVSTLELGDSALYLCASSLEGAGTGELFFGEGSRLTVL.

The chain has TRBV5-4 and TRBJ1-1, with TRBD1 as a possible D gene (5 bases). The CDR3 runs to 17 residues. Between the trimmed V and J ends, which lost 2 bases and 2 bases, there was a span of 19 bases. Per the germline V gene, CDR1 is SGHNT and CDR2 is YYREEE (reference sequence). CDR3 protein: CASSFGVREGGNTEAFF. CDR3 nucleotide sequence: TGTGCCAGCAGCTTTGGTGTCAGGGAGGGTGGAAACACTGAAGCTTTCTTT.

The chain joins TRBV5-5 to TRBJ1-2; 9 nucleotides match TRBD1. The germline CDR1 and CDR2 sequences are SGHKS and YYEKEE (reference sequence). The V gene end was trimmed by 5 bases and the J gene end by 8 bases; junction bases not matched to a gene: 10. CDR3 length: 14 residues. CDR3 in DNA: TGTGCCAGCAGGGCCCCGGGACAGGGTGTGGGCTACACCTTC. Its protein is CASRAPGQGVGYTF.

This chain uses TRBV6-1 with TRBJ1-2; 8 bases agree with TRBD1. From germline, CDR1 is MNHNS and CDR2 SASEGT. Trimming removed 0 bases from V and 7 bases from J; junction bases left unmatched: 10. This CDR3 comprises 16 residues. CDR3 region: CASSEALDRGVGGYTF. The CDR3 DNA reads TGTGCCAGCAGTGAAGCGCTAGACAGGGGTGTCGGTGGCTACACCTTC.

The V gene is TRBV9, the J gene TRBJ2-2; D call uncertain. Germline V gene lookup returns CDR1 SGDLS and CDR2 YYNGEE. The V end lost 0 bases, the J end lost 6 bases, and 9 bases lay between the germline ends. This CDR3 has 14 amino acids. The CDR3 DNA follows: TGTGCCAGCAGCGTAGAATGGGGTGCCGGGGAGCTGTTTTTT. This encodes CASSVEWGAGELFF.

V gene TRBV6-5 combines with J gene TRBJ1-1; weak D call: TRBD1 (6 bases). This CDR3 contains 15 residues. Trimming shortened V by 3 bases and J by 2 bases, and 13 bases separated the two germline ends. Germline CDR1 is MNHEY and CDR2 is SVGAGI. The chain's CDR3 is CASSYNGGPNTEAFF. The CDR3 coding sequence is TGTGCCAGCAGTTATAATGGGGGCCCCAACACTGAAGCTTTCTTT.

The V call is TRBV7-2, the J call TRBJ2-5, with 9 bases that match TRBD1. The CDR3 contains 15 residues. Germline-derived CDR1 and CDR2 are SGHTA and FQGNSA. V shed 4 bases, J shed 2 bases, and the junction held 5 bases outside the gene matches. CDR3 bases: TGTGCCAGCAGCTCTCGGACAGGGGTTCAAGAGACCCAGTACTTC. This encodes CASSSRTGVQETQYF.